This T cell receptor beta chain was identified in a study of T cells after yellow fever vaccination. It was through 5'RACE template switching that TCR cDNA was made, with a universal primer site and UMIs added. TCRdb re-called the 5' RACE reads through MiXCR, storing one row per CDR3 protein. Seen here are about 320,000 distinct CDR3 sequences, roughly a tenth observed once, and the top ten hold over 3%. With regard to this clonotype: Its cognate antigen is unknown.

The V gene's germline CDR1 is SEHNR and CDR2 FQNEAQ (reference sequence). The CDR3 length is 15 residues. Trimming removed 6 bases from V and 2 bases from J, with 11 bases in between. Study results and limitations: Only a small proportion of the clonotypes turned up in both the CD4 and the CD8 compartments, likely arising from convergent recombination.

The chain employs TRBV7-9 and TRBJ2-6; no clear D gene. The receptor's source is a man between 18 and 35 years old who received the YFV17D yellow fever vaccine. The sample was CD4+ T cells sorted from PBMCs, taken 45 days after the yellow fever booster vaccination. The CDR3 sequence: CASRTPAAGANVLTF. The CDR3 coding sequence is TGTGCCAGCAGAACCCCGGCAGCTGGGGCCAACGTCCTGACTTTC.